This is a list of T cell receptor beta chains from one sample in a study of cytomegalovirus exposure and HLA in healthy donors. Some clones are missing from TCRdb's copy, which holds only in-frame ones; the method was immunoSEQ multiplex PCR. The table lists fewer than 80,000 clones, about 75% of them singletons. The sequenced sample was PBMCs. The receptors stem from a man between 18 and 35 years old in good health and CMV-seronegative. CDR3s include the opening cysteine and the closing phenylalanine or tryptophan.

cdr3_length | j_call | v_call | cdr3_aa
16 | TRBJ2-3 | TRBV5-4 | CASSLPSGGTTDTQYF
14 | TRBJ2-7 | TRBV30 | CAWSVQGTSYEQYF
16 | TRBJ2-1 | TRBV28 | CASSPQTSGSGNEQFF
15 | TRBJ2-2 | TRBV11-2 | CASSFPVLHTGELFF
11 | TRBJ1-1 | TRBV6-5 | CASGRDTEAFF
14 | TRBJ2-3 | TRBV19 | CASSKTGLTDTQYF
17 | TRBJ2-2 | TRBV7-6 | CASSLVGTGIPTGELFF
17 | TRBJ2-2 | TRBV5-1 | CASSLEAGTGNLRELFF
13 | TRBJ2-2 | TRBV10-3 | CAISRTAPGELFF
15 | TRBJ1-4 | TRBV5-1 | CASRDRTVRNEKLFF
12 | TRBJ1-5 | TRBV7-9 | CASSLGSQPQHF
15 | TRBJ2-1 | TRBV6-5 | CASRGQLARSNEQFF
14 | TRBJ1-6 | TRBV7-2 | CASSLGRRLSPLHF
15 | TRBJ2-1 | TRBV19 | CASSIGDRLDNEQFF
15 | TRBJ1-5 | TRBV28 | CASKRQGPYNQPQHF
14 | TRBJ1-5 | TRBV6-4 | CASRDRGRVQPQHF
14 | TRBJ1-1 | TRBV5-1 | CASSEDRASTEAFF
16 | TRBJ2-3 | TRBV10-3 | CAISGGLAGLTDTQYF
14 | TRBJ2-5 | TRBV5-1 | CASSLWDRGETQYF
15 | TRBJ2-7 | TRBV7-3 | CASSLNAGGFYEQYF
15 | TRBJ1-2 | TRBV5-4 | CASSPGGVQYYGYTF
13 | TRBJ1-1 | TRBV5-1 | CASSLDSYTEAFF
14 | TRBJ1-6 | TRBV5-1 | CASSRTGVGSPLHF
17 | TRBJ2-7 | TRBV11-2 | CASSYPGLAESSYEQYF
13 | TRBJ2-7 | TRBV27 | CASSLSLTYEQYF
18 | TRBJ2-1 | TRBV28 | CASRSGLAGAPSYNEQFF
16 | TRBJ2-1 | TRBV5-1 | CASSSGELASYNEQFF
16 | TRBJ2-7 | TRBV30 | CAWTQGRGQSRYEQYF
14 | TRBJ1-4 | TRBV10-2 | CASSDSGASEKLFF